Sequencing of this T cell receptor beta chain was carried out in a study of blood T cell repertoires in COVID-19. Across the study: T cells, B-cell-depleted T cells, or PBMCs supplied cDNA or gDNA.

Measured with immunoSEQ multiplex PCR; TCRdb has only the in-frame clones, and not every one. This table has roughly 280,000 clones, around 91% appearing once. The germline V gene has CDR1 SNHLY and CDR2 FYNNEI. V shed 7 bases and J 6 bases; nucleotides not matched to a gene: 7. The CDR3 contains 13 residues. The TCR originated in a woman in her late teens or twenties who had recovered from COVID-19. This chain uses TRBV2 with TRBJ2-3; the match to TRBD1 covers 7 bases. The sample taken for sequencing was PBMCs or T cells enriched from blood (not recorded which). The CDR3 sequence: CASTPGGEDTQYF. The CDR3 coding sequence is TGTGCCAGCACCCCAGGGGGAGAGGATACGCAGTATTTT.